Sequencing of this T cell receptor beta chain was carried out in a study of T cell responses to AZD1222 COVID-19 vaccine. CDR3 length: 14 amino acids. Germline CDR1 is GTSNPN and CDR2 is SVGIG (reference sequence). V was trimmed by 0 bases and J by 5 bases, leaving 11 bases between them. Study-level findings and limits: Repertoires were collected only later (after the peak T cell response had occurred). Close to half of all spike-specific TCRs reportedly target regions of the variants that are unmutated. Donors were chiefly white British, with a greater number of females, and clonal diversity was perhaps underestimated. Spike regions recognized by vaccine-associated CD4 TCRs spanned the protein, led by 160-218 and 743-854.

The data were produced by immunoSEQ multiplex PCR, yet TCRdb's version contains in-frame clones alone and is incomplete. The sample has over 130,000 clones, 92% seen once. For this clone: The antigen remains unidentified.

Sequencing was performed on peripheral blood, taken 28 days after the second AZD1222 dose. The sequence came from an adult who received the AZD1222 COVID-19 vaccine. V and J are TRBV30 and TRBJ2-1, with D possibly matching TRBD2 (5 bases). CDR3 bases: TGTGCCTGGAGTGTTTGGCGGGCCGACAATGAGCAGTTCTTC. Translated: CAWSVWRADNEQFF.